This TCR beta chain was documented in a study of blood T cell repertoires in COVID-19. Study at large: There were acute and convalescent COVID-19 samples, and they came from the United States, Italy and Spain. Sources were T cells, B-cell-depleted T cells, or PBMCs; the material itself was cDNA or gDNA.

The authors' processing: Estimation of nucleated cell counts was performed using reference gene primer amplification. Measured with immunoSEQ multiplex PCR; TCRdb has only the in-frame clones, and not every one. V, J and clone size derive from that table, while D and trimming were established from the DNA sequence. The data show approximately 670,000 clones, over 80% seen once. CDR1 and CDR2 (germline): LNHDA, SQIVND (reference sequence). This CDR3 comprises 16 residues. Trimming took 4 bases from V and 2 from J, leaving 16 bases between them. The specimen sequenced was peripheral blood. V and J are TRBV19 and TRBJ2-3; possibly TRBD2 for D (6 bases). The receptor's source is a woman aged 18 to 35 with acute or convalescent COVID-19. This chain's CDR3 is CASSRNWGGVTDTQYF. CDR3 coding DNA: TGTGCCAGTAGTAGAAATTGGGGCGGGGTCACAGATACGCAGTATTTT. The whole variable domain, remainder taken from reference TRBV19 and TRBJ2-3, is DGGITQSPKYLFRKEGQNVTLSCEQNLNHDAMYWYRQDPGQGLRLIYYSQIVNDFQKGDIAEGYSVSREKKESFPLTVTSAQKNPTAFYLCASSRNWGGVTDTQYFGPGTRLTVL.